This T cell receptor beta chain was recovered during a study of tumor-infiltrating lymphocytes in localized non-small cell lung cancer. As for this clone: Its specificity is unknown.

V was clipped by 4 bases and J by 4 bases, with 13 bases between them. CDR1 SGHVS and CDR2 FNYEAQ come from the germline V gene. The CDR3 runs 15 residues. Study results and caveats: Available tissue quantity limited TCR sequencing to a patient subset.

Using immunoSEQ multiplex PCR, the repertoire was profiled, and TCRdb retains in-frame clones only, with some absent. The sample has approximately 12,000 clones; about 84% are singletons. The chain recombines TRBV7-6 with TRBJ1-4; D not resolved. Sequenced: uninvolved lung tissue not adjacent to the tumor. The TCR comes from a human donor with non-small cell lung cancer. CDR3 in amino acids: CASSSREGINEKLFF. The CDR3 bases are TGTGCCAGCAGCTCCCGGGAGGGTATTAATGAAAAACTGTTTTTT.